The TCR beta chain under discussion was sequenced for a study of blood T cell repertoires in COVID-19. Study at large: Spain, Italy and the United States supplied samples that represented acute and convalescent COVID-19. T cells, B-cell-depleted T cells, or PBMCs provided the cDNA or gDNA that served as material.

Authors' data handling: Estimation of nucleated cell counts relied on the amplification of reference gene primers. Generated by immunoSEQ multiplex PCR, the TCRdb table keeps only in-frame clones and is missing some. V, J and clone size reflect that table, while D and trimming were determined from the DNA. The top ten clones hold under 1.1% of a sample with some 290,000 clones, 90% of them seen once. The germline CDR1 and CDR2 sequences are SGHTA and FQGNSA. The V gene end was trimmed by 3 bases and the J gene end by 3 bases; junction bases not matched to a gene: 3. CDR3 length: 14 amino acids. Seattle's cohort entered during active infection and was followed longitudinally.

The chain combines TRBV7-2 with TRBJ1-1; 8 bases are a match to TRBD1. The source of this sequence is a woman in her thirties or forties with COVID-19, enrolled during active disease. Sample: peripheral blood. This chain's CDR3 is CASSFQGADTEAFF. CDR3 DNA: TGTGCCAGCAGCTTCCAGGGGGCTGACACTGAAGCTTTCTTT. Complete variable domain (other parts from reference TRBV7-2 and TRBJ1-1): GAGVSQSPSNKVTEKGKDVELRCDPISGHTALYWYRQSLGQGLEFLIYFQGNSAPDKSGLPSDRFSAERTGGSVSTLTIQRTQQEDSAVYLCASSFQGADTEAFFGQGTRLTVV.